Listed below are T cell receptor beta chains from one sample, sequenced in a study of cytomegalovirus exposure and HLA in healthy donors. The repertoire was sequenced with immunoSEQ multiplex PCR; TCRdb's copy has only in-frame clones and lacks some. This repertoire shows 90,000 to 140,000 clones, roughly 80% found once; its top ten account for 7.5% to 10%. The source material was PBMCs. These receptors were collected from a woman aged 40 to 50 in good health and CMV-seropositive. Each CDR3 is given with its conserved first and last residue. D genes are given only for firm matches. Only some rows state a clone size, as once, few, many or a class for expanded clones.

length: 15
J: TRBJ2-7
D: .
V: TRBV5-1
size: once
CDR3: CASRWEYQSSYEQYF
DNA: TGCGCCAGCCGATGGGAGTATCAGAGCTCCTACGAGCAGTACTTC

length: 15
J: TRBJ2-5
D: .
V: TRBV9
size: .
CDR3: CASSVADISRGTQYF
DNA: TGTGCCAGCAGCGTAGCGGACATCTCAAGGGGGACCCAGTACTTC

length: 16
J: TRBJ2-1
D: .
V: TRBV7-8
size: .
CDR3: CASSLREVTAGNEQFF
DNA: TGTGCCAGCAGCCTAAGGGAGGTCACGGCGGGTAATGAGCAGTTCTTC

length: 14
J: TRBJ2-7
D: TRBD1
V: TRBV7-9
size: .
CDR3: CSSSPGTGVYEQYF
DNA: TGTTCCAGCAGCCCCGGGACAGGGGTTTACGAGCAGTACTTC

length: 17
J: TRBJ2-5
D: TRBD2
V: TRBV5-1
size: .
CDR3: CASSLERLAGGGETQYF
DNA: TGCGCCAGCAGCCTGGAAAGACTAGCGGGAGGGGGAGAGACCCAGTACTTC

length: 13
J: TRBJ1-1
D: .
V: TRBV28
size: .
CDR3: CASSPHLNTEAFF
DNA: TGTGCCAGCAGTCCCCACTTGAACACTGAAGCTTTCTTT

length: 14
J: TRBJ1-2
D: TRBD1
V: TRBV7-2
size: few
CDR3: CASSLTTGGYGYTF
DNA: TGTGCCAGCAGCTTAACGACAGGGGGCTATGGCTACACCTTC

length: 16
J: TRBJ1-2
D: .
V: TRBV10-3
size: .
CDR3: CAISESPRGINYGYTF
DNA: TGTGCCATCAGTGAGTCGCCAAGGGGGATCAACTATGGCTACACCTTC

length: 13
J: TRBJ2-5
D: .
V: TRBV11-3
size: .
CDR3: CASRRAGLETQYF
DNA: TGTGCCAGCAGGCGTGCCGGGTTGGAGACCCAGTACTTC

length: 15
J: TRBJ2-5
D: .
V: TRBV5-1
size: .
CDR3: CASSTGNSHQETQYF
DNA: TGCGCCAGCAGCACAGGCAACAGCCACCAAGAGACCCAGTACTTC

length: 14
J: TRBJ1-4
D: .
V: TRBV4-1
size: .
CDR3: CASSQAGISEKLFF
DNA: TGCGCCAGCAGCCAAGCGGGGATTAGTGAAAAACTGTTTTTT

length: 15
J: TRBJ2-2
D: .
V: TRBV7-2
size: .
CDR3: CASSFFERVAGELFF
DNA: TGTGCCAGCAGCTTTTTCGAGCGGGTGGCCGGGGAGCTGTTTTTT

length: 14
J: TRBJ2-7
D: .
V: TRBV5-1
size: .
CDR3: CASSLDSYSYEQYF
DNA: TGCGCCAGCAGCCTGGACAGTTACTCCTACGAGCAGTACTTC

length: 11
J: TRBJ1-2
D: .
V: TRBV11-2
size: .
CDR3: CASSTGGGYTF
DNA: TGTGCCAGCAGCACGGGGGGTGGCTACACCTTC

length: 17
J: TRBJ1-1
D: .
V: TRBV15
size: .
CDR3: CATSSDSLPFGSSRAFF
DNA: TGTGCCACCAGCAGCGACTCCTTGCCTTTTGGGTCCTCCCGGGCTTTCTTT

length: 14
J: TRBJ1-1
D: .
V: TRBV5-1
size: .
CDR3: CASSLWAGNTEAFF
DNA: TGCGCCAGCAGCTTGTGGGCGGGGAACACTGAAGCTTTCTTT

length: 16
J: TRBJ2-7
D: TRBD1
V: TRBV18
size: .
CDR3: CASSPLSPGQLYEQYF
DNA: TGTGCCAGCTCACCACTATCACCGGGACAGCTATACGAGCAGTACTTC

length: 12
J: TRBJ2-7
D: .
V: TRBV4-1
size: few
CDR3: CASSQDLYEQYF
DNA: TGTGCCAGCAGCCAAGACCTCTACGAGCAGTACTTC

length: 14
J: TRBJ1-2
D: TRBD1
V: TRBV6-5
size: .
CDR3: CASSILTGRHGYTF
DNA: TGTGCCAGCAGTATCCTGACAGGGAGACATGGCTACACCTTC

length: 15
J: TRBJ2-1
D: TRBD1
V: TRBV6-1
size: .
CDR3: CASSEGTGGWDEQFF
DNA: TGTGCCAGCAGTGAAGGGACAGGGGGCTGGGATGAGCAGTTCTTC

length: 18
J: TRBJ1-1
D: .
V: TRBV4-1
size: .
CDR3: CASSQDLGQGPWNTEAFF
DNA: TGCGCCAGCAGCCAAGATTTAGGGCAGGGGCCTTGGAACACTGAAGCTTTCTTT

length: 16
J: TRBJ2-5
D: .
V: TRBV28
size: .
CDR3: CASSLLMRDSKETQYF
DNA: TGTGCCAGCAGCTTGCTTATGAGGGACTCCAAAGAGACCCAGTACTTC

length: 18
J: TRBJ2-3
D: TRBD2
V: TRBV13
size: .
CDR3: CASSPLAGESKSTDTQYF
DNA: TGTGCCAGCAGCCCTCTCGCGGGAGAAAGCAAAAGCACAGATACGCAGTATTTT

length: 19
J: TRBJ2-2
D: TRBD2
V: TRBV6-7
size: .
CDR3: CASSYSMRVRGGRTGELFF
DNA: TGTGCCAGCAGTTACTCGATGCGGGTGCGGGGGGGCAGGACCGGGGAGCTGTTTTTT

length: 17
J: TRBJ2-3
D: TRBD2
V: TRBV18
size: .
CDR3: CASSPAPGTSGTDTQYF
DNA: TGTGCCAGCTCACCAGCGCCGGGGACTAGCGGCACAGATACGCAGTATTTT

length: 19
J: TRBJ2-1
D: TRBD2
V: TRBV28
size: .
CDR3: CASKVSLGAGGSSYNEQFF
DNA: TGTGCCAGCAAGGTGTCATTGGGCGCGGGAGGGAGCTCCTACAATGAGCAGTTCTTC

length: 17
J: TRBJ2-7
D: .
V: TRBV11-2
size: .
CDR3: CASSLAFDSREPYEQYF
DNA: TGTGCCAGCAGCTTAGCATTCGACAGCCGAGAACCCTACGAGCAGTACTTC

length: 14
J: TRBJ1-1
D: TRBD1
V: TRBV27
size: .
CDR3: CASSPGQGGTEAFF
DNA: TGTGCCAGCAGTCCCGGACAGGGGGGGACTGAAGCTTTCTTT

length: 19
J: TRBJ2-3
D: TRBD2
V: TRBV4-3
size: .
CDR3: CASSQEGLAGAPSTDTQYF
DNA: TGCGCCAGCAGCCAAGAGGGACTAGCGGGGGCACCTAGCACAGATACGCAGTATTTT

length: 16
J: TRBJ2-4
D: TRBD1
V: TRBV19
size: .
CDR3: CASSTRDRWAKNIQYF
DNA: TGTGCCAGTAGTACCCGGGACAGGTGGGCCAAAAACATTCAGTACTTC

length: 13
J: TRBJ2-7
D: .
V: TRBV7-9
size: few
CDR3: CASRPKTGYEQYF
DNA: TGTGCCAGCAGACCAAAAACAGGCTACGAGCAGTACTTC

length: 12
J: TRBJ2-1
D: TRBD1
V: TRBV5-1
size: .
CDR3: CASRQGHNEQFF
DNA: TGCGCCAGCCGACAGGGCCACAATGAGCAGTTCTTC

length: 15
J: TRBJ2-1
D: TRBD2
V: TRBV10-2
size: .
CDR3: CASSLAGSSYNEQFF
DNA: TGCGCCAGCAGTCTAGCGGGAAGCTCCTACAATGAGCAGTTCTTC

length: 15
J: TRBJ2-7
D: TRBD2
V: TRBV7-9
size: few
CDR3: CSSSLAASGSGEQYF
DNA: TGTTCCAGCAGCTTAGCGGCTAGCGGGAGCGGTGAGCAGTACTTC

length: 13
J: TRBJ2-3
D: .
V: TRBV5-6
size: .
CDR3: CASSPSFTDTQYF
DNA: TGTGCCAGCAGCCCCTCTTTCACAGATACGCAGTATTTT

length: 17
J: TRBJ1-2
D: .
V: TRBV19
size: .
CDR3: CASSPHGRGGTYYGYTF
DNA: TGTGCCAGTAGTCCCCATGGACGAGGGGGAACCTACTATGGCTACACCTTC

length: 13
J: TRBJ2-7
D: .
V: TRBV5-4
size: .
CDR3: CASSLGGVYEQYF
DNA: TGTGCCAGCAGCCTTGGCGGAGTCTACGAGCAGTACTTC

length: 16
J: TRBJ2-7
D: .
V: TRBV10-3
size: once
CDR3: CAISGSKGVVGYEQYF
DNA: TGTGCCATCAGTGGGTCGAAAGGGGTCGTCGGCTACGAGCAGTACTTC

length: 14
J: TRBJ2-7
D: TRBD1
V: TRBV4-2
size: .
CDR3: CASSRGQGGSEQYF
DNA: TGTGCCAGCAGCCGGGGACAGGGGGGGTCAGAGCAGTACTTC

length: 14
J: TRBJ1-2
D: .
V: TRBV5-1
size: .
CDR3: CASSPIVRGSGYTF
DNA: TGCGCCAGCAGCCCCATCGTAAGGGGGTCTGGCTACACCTTC

length: 20
J: TRBJ2-6
D: .
V: TRBV4-1
size: .
CDR3: CASSRWMLVDTNSGANVLTF
DNA: TGCGCCAGCAGCCGCTGGATGTTGGTGGACACTAACTCTGGGGCCAACGTCCTGACTTTC

length: 19
J: TRBJ1-5
D: .
V: TRBV15
size: .
CDR3: CATSRDQAGVIYSNQPQHF
DNA: TGTGCCACCAGCAGAGATCAGGCAGGGGTGATATATAGCAATCAGCCCCAGCATTTT

length: 14
J: TRBJ2-7
D: .
V: TRBV2
size: once
CDR3: CASDLGSSSYEQYF
DNA: TGTGCCAGCGATCTAGGCAGTTCCTCCTACGAGCAGTACTTC

length: 16
J: TRBJ2-3
D: .
V: TRBV5-6
size: .
CDR3: CASSPIQGNRVGTQYF
DNA: TGTGCCAGCAGCCCTATACAGGGAAATCGGGTCGGTACGCAGTATTTT

length: 18
J: TRBJ1-2
D: .
V: TRBV2
size: .
CDR3: CASSETGSPPHLGYGYTF
DNA: TGTGCCAGCAGTGAAACCGGTTCCCCCCCGCACCTTGGCTATGGCTACACCTTC

length: 15
J: TRBJ2-7
D: TRBD1
V: TRBV28
size: .
CDR3: CASMPGDRGAYEQYF
DNA: TGTGCCAGCATGCCCGGGGACAGGGGGGCGTACGAGCAGTACTTC

length: 15
J: TRBJ2-7
D: .
V: TRBV5-1
size: .
CDR3: CASSGTGKVGYEQYF
DNA: TGCGCCAGCAGCGGAACCGGGAAGGTGGGATACGAGCAGTACTTC

length: 14
J: TRBJ2-1
D: .
V: TRBV28
size: .
CDR3: CASSRTGIVNEQFF
DNA: TGTGCCAGCAGCCGAACAGGGATCGTGAATGAGCAGTTCTTC

length: 14
J: TRBJ2-3
D: .
V: TRBV27
size: .
CDR3: CASSFGPRGDTQYF
DNA: TGTGCCAGCAGTTTTGGCCCCCGGGGAGATACGCAGTATTTT

length: 14
J: TRBJ1-5
D: .
V: TRBV2
size: few
CDR3: CASSEGTGNQPQHF
DNA: TGTGCCAGCAGTGAAGGGACAGGCAATCAGCCCCAGCATTTT